Below, 5 T cell receptor beta chains from the same sample are listed, as sequenced in a study of neurological immune-mediated disorders. Using its own MiXCR run on the 5' RACE reads, TCRdb lists one record per CDR3 protein. The sample consists of about 58,000 distinct CDR3 sequences, 2% to 3% of them appearing once. Specimen: PBMCs. The receptors were sampled from a man in his fifties or sixties with multiple sclerosis.

This clonotype was picked up many times. This chain uses TRBV3-1 with TRBJ1-6; D call uncertain. V was clipped by 0 bases and J by 10 bases, with 10 bases between them. The CDR3 extends over 14 amino acids. From germline, CDR1 is LGHDT and CDR2 YNNKEL (reference sequence). The CDR3 DNA reads as TGTGCCAGCAGCCAAGAGCGGGCGAGGTCACCCCTCCACTTT. Translating it yields CASSQERARSPLHF.

The chain carries TRBV10-3 and TRBJ2-1; 8 bases align to TRBD1. V lost 7 bases to trimming and J lost 6 bases; unmatched junction nucleotides: 5. Germline V gives CDR1 ENHRY, CDR2 SYGVKD. The CDR3 is 13 amino acids. CDR3 in amino acids: CAIKQGDPNEQFF. The DNA of the CDR3 is TGTGCCATCAAACAGGGGGATCCCAATGAGCAGTTCTTC.

The table lists this clonotype with many counts. The rearrangement joins TRBV9 to TRBJ1-2; D remains unclear. The length of the CDR3 is 15 residues. V dropped 5 bases and J dropped 3 bases, with 17 bases sitting between them. Germline CDR1 reads SGDLS; CDR2 reads YYNGEE. The CDR3 sequence: CASSRTQETYYGYTF. The CDR3, as DNA: TGTGCCAGCAGTCGGACCCAGGAAACCTACTATGGCTACACCTTC.

In its sample, this clonotype was seen many times. The chain recombines TRBV7-2 with TRBJ2-7; tentative D call: TRBD1 (6 bases). V was clipped by 1 base and J by 4 bases, with 14 bases between them. The CDR3 totals 15 residues. In germline, CDR1 is SGHTA, CDR2 FQGNSA. The CDR3 loop reads CASSLVSGVVYEQYF. The CDR3 DNA reads TGTGCCAGCAGCTTAGTTTCAGGGGTTGTATACGAGCAGTACTTC.

Many counts were recorded for this clonotype. CDR3 nucleotide sequence: TGTGCCAGCAGTTACCCGCCGGGACAGGGGAAGCCCCAGCATTTT. Its translation: CASSYPPGQGKPQHF. This rearrangement joins TRBV6-5 to TRBJ1-5; TRBD1 agrees at 10 bases. V lost 2 bases to trimming and J lost 8 bases; unmatched junction nucleotides: 6. The CDR3 is made up of 15 amino acids. Germline assignment: CDR1 MNHEY and CDR2 SVGAGI.